Each of the 26 T cell receptor beta chains below was sequenced from the same sample in a study of blood T cell repertoires in COVID-19. Produced via immunoSEQ multiplex PCR; TCRdb's table is partial and in-frame only. Of hundreds of thousands of clones listed, approximately 90% were seen once; the top ten hold over 9%. The specimen was PBMCs or T cells enriched from blood (not recorded which). These receptors all come from a woman in her 40s who had recovered from COVID-19.

The chain uses TRBV30 and TRBJ1-2; D gene unclear. The germline V and J ends were trimmed by 5 bases and 2 bases, with 15 bases remaining between them. CDR3 length: 14 residues. Germline V lookup: CDR1 GTSNPN, CDR2 SVGIG (reference sequence). The CDR3 region has the DNA TGTGCCTGGTCGCTTGGAGCAGTGAACTATGGCTACACCTTC. Its protein is CAWSLGAVNYGYTF.

The chain uses TRBV7-3 and TRBJ2-1, with 8 bases identical to TRBD2. Germline CDR1 SGHTA, CDR2 FQGTGA. V gave up 8 bases and J gave up 6 bases; unmatched junction bases: 6. The CDR3 length is 13 residues. CDR3 residues: CASGGGRSNEQFF. The CDR3 bases are TGTGCCAGCGGGGGCGGGAGGAGCAATGAGCAGTTCTTC.

The V gene is TRBV6-2 or TRBV6-3, the J gene TRBJ2-3, with a tentative D call TRBD1 (6 bases). V lost 6 bases to trimming and J lost 4 bases, with 14 bases between them. Germline V lookup: CDR1 MNHEY, CDR2 SVGEGT. This CDR3 region has 14 residues. CDR3 region: CASSDITGSDTQYF. CDR3 in DNA: TGTGCCAGCAGCGATATCACAGGGTCAGATACGCAGTATTTT.

This clone was picked up one time. This chain connects TRBV2 to TRBJ1-2; D is unclear. Germline-derived CDR1 and CDR2 are SNHLY and FYNNEI. The CDR3 runs to 12 residues. Trimming removed 4 bases from V and 4 bases from J, with 7 bases in between. CDR3 sequence: CASSASPYGYTF. The CDR3, as DNA: TGTGCCAGCAGTGCCAGTCCCTATGGCTACACCTTC.

The genes are TRBV7-2 and TRBJ2-1; 7 bases agree with TRBD2. Trimming removed 1 base from V and 7 bases from J; junction bases left unmatched: 4. The CDR3 spans 14 residues. Germline V gene lookup returns CDR1 SGHTA and CDR2 FQGNSA. This CDR3 is CASSLGRERNEQFF. The CDR3 bases are TGTGCCAGCAGCTTAGGGCGGGAGAGAAATGAGCAGTTCTTC. Full variable domain (rest looked up from reference TRBV7-2 and TRBJ2-1): GAGVSQSPSNKVTEKGKDVELRCDPISGHTALYWYRQSLGQGLEFLIYFQGNSAPDKSGLPSDRFSAERTGGSVSTLTIQRTQQEDSAVYLCASSLGRERNEQFFGPGTRLTVL.

The chain employs TRBV2 and TRBJ2-1; D is possibly TRBD1 (5 bases). CDR3 size: 11 residues. Trimming removed 6 bases at V and 8 bases at J, with 8 bases between. Germline V gene data show CDR1 as SNHLY and CDR2 as FYNNEI. The CDR3 region has the DNA TGTGCCAGCAGATTCAGGGATGAGCAGTTCTTC. As protein: CASRFRDEQFF.

This rearrangement joins TRBV5-4 to TRBJ2-1, with 13 bases matching TRBD2. In germline, CDR1 is SGHNT, CDR2 YYREEE (reference sequence). CDR3 length equals 18 residues. Losses at the gene ends were 4 bases for V and 6 bases for J; bases not matched to a gene: 13. The CDR3 protein is CASSQPGLAGKSGNEQFF. Written as DNA, the CDR3 is TGTGCCAGCAGCCAACCGGGACTAGCGGGGAAATCGGGCAATGAGCAGTTCTTC.

The chain uses TRBV3-1 (or the pseudogene TRBV3-2) and TRBJ2-7; D gene unclear. The CDR3 is 14 amino acids. CDR1 is LGHDT and CDR2 is YNNKEL in the germline V gene (reference sequence). Trimming pared 0 bases from V and 0 bases from J, leaving 6 bases between. CDR3 in amino acids: CASSQDSTSYEQYF. CDR3 in DNA: TGTGCCAGCAGCCAAGATAGTACCTCCTACGAGCAGTACTTC.

This chain links TRBV7-9 with TRBJ1-1; D possibly corresponds to TRBD1 (6 bases). There are 13 residues in the CDR3. Looked up from germline, CDR1 is SEHNR and CDR2 is FQNEAQ (reference sequence). The V and J ends lost 4 bases and 5 bases respectively, with 11 bases between them. The DNA for the CDR3 is TGTGCCAGCAGCTCGGAACAGGGTACTGAAGCTTTCTTT. Its translation is CASSSEQGTEAFF. Based on the CDR3 plus reference TRBV7-9 and TRBJ1-1, the full variable domain is DTGVSQNPRHKITKRGQNVTFRCDPISEHNRLYWYRQTLGQGPEFLTYFQNEAQLEKSRLLSDRFSAERPKGSFSTLEIQRTEQGDSAMYLCASSSEQGTEAFFGQGTRLTVV.

The V gene is TRBV18, the J gene TRBJ1-2, with TRBD1 matching over 7 bases. V dropped 4 bases and J dropped 3; count of bases not matched to a gene: 5. The CDR3 sequence is 14 residues long. Germline CDR1 reads KGHSH; CDR2 reads LQKENI. The CDR3 spells CASSQSRGDYGYTF. CDR3 nucleotide sequence: TGTGCCAGCTCACAAAGCAGGGGGGACTATGGCTACACCTTC.

The V gene is TRBV3-1 (or the pseudogene TRBV3-2), the J gene TRBJ1-3; D not certain. V lost 0 bases, J lost 8 bases, and 5 bases lay in between. The CDR3 is made up of 12 amino acids. Germline assignment: CDR1 LGHDT and CDR2 YNNKEL (reference sequence). In nucleotides, the CDR3 is TGTGCCAGCAGCCAAGATTGGCACACCATATATTTT. It translates to CASSQDWHTIYF.

V is TRBV5-1 and J is TRBJ2-5; TRBD1 matches 7 bases. The CDR3 runs 15 residues. V was clipped by 0 bases and J by 4 bases; unmatched bases: 6. Germline-derived CDR1 and CDR2 are SGHRS and YFSETQ. CDR3 in amino acids: CASSLGGGRGETQYF. The DNA for the CDR3 is TGCGCCAGCAGCTTGGGAGGGGGCCGGGGAGAGACCCAGTACTTC.

CDR3 protein: CASSQLAGGYNEQFF. The CDR3 region has the DNA TGTGCCAGCAGTCAGCTAGCGGGGGGCTACAATGAGCAGTTCTTC. The chain carries TRBV28 and TRBJ2-1; 11 positions agree with TRBD2. CDR1 is MDHEN, CDR2 SYDVKM, per germline. The CDR3 contains 15 residues. V dropped 5 bases and J dropped 3; count of bases not matched to a gene: 3.

The rearrangement joins TRBV27 to TRBJ2-1; a possible D gene is TRBD2 (5 bases). Trimming cost V 2 bases and J 0 bases, with 11 bases left between them. The germline V gene encodes CDR1 MNHEY and CDR2 SMNVEV (reference sequence). The CDR3 spans 16 residues. The CDR3 DNA reads TGTGCCAGCAGTTTAAGGCAGCGGCGCTCCTACAATGAGCAGTTCTTC. Encoded protein: CASSLRQRRSYNEQFF.

V usage is TRBV6-6 and J usage is TRBJ2-5, with D possibly TRBD2 on 6 matching bases. Trimming took 7 bases from V and 4 from J, leaving 16 bases between them. This CDR3 is 14 amino acids long. CDR1 is MNHNY and CDR2 is SVGAGI in the germline V gene (reference sequence). In nucleotides, the CDR3 is TGTGCCAGCACCCCCCCCTCTAGCGCAGAGACCCAGTACTTC. This codes for CASTPPSSAETQYF.

The rearrangement joins TRBV5-1 to TRBJ1-4; 11 nucleotides line up with TRBD1. This CDR3 is built from 18 residues. CDR1 is SGHRS and CDR2 is YFSETQ in the germline V gene. With V trimmed by 0 bases and J by 0 bases, 4 bases remained unmatched. The CDR3 nucleotides read TGCGCCAGCAGCTTGGGGACAGGGGGCGCCTCAACTAATGAAAAACTGTTTTTT. Its protein product is CASSLGTGGASTNEKLFF.

The chain joins TRBV27 to TRBJ2-3, with a weak D call TRBD1 (5 bases). The CDR3 contains 18 residues. V gave up 6 bases and J gave up 0 bases, with 22 bases separating them. Germline V gives CDR1 MNHEY, CDR2 SMNVEV (reference sequence). In DNA, the CDR3 is TGTGCCAGCAGCTCCAGTGGGGCACTACAGAGAAGCACAGATACGCAGTATTTT. Protein sequence: CASSSSGALQRSTDTQYF.

The J gene is TRBJ2-1, the V gene TRBV20-1, with D unclear. The germline CDR1 and CDR2 sequences are DFQATT and SNEGSKA (reference sequence). CDR3 length: 11 amino acids. Between the trimmed V and J ends, which lost 6 bases and 6 bases, there was a span of 9 bases. The CDR3 coding sequence is TGCAGTGCCGAAGTCGGCAATGAGCAGTTCTTC. This codes for CSAEVGNEQFF.

The V gene is TRBV5-1, the J gene TRBJ2-3, with 11 bases lining up with TRBD2. With V trimmed by 0 bases and J by 6 bases, 3 bases remained unmatched. The germline V gene has CDR1 SGHRS and CDR2 YFSETQ. The CDR3 totals 15 residues. CDR3: CASSLVSSGRDTQYF. In DNA, the CDR3 is TGCGCCAGCAGCTTGGTTTCTAGCGGGAGGGATACGCAGTATTTT.

This chain connects TRBV18 to TRBJ2-1; 9 bases are shared with TRBD2. After removal of 3 bases from V and 0 bases from J, the junction contained 6 bases not matched to a gene. This CDR3 has 17 residues. Germline CDR1 KGHSH, CDR2 LQKENI. CDR3 sequence reads: CASSPSLAGSSYNEQFF. The CDR3 nucleotides are TGTGCCAGCTCACCGAGTCTAGCGGGGAGCTCCTACAATGAGCAGTTCTTC.

V and J are TRBV7-2 and TRBJ1-6, with D possibly matching TRBD1 (5 bases). This CDR3 has 15 residues. The V gene lost 0 bases and the J gene lost 6 bases, with 9 bases spanning the gap. Germline V lookup: CDR1 SGHTA, CDR2 FQGNSA. The CDR3 spells CASSLAQGVNSPLHF. The CDR3 DNA is TGTGCCAGCAGCTTAGCGCAGGGCGTTAATTCACCCCTCCACTTT.

The chain combines TRBV5-1 with TRBJ2-7; tentative D call: TRBD2 (5 bases). The CDR3 is made up of 15 amino acids. Germline assignment: CDR1 SGHRS and CDR2 YFSETQ. V lost 2 bases to trimming and J lost 0 bases, with 12 bases between them. DNA for the CDR3: TGCGCCAGCAGCTTCTTAGAGGGCTCCTCCTACGAGCAGTACTTC. Translating it yields CASSFLEGSSYEQYF.

DNA for the CDR3: TGTGCCAGCAGCTCAACACCAGGTTCCTTGGTCGCTTTCTTT. This sequence encodes CASSSTPGSLVAFF. The V call is TRBV7-3, the J call TRBJ1-1; D is ambiguous. The CDR3 covers 14 residues. Germline values: CDR1 SGHTA, CDR2 FQGTGA. Trimming removed 4 bases at V and 11 bases at J, with 20 bases between. The full variable domain, its missing parts supplied by reference TRBV7-3 and TRBJ1-1, is GAGVSQTPSNKVTEKGKYVELRCDPISGHTALYWYRQSLGQGPEFLIYFQGTGAADDSGLPNDRFFAVRPEGSVSTLKIQRTERGDSAVYLCASSSTPGSLVAFFGQGTRLTVV.

The rearrangement joins TRBV7-9 to TRBJ2-7; 7 bases fit TRBD2. CDR3 size: 14 residues. Germline CDR1 SEHNR, CDR2 FQNEAQ (reference sequence). With 1 base clipped from V and 2 bases from J, the junction kept 2 bases outside the gene matches. The CDR3 bases are TGTGCCAGCAGCTTAGGACTAGCTCCCTACGAGCAGTACTTC. This sequence encodes CASSLGLAPYEQYF.

This chain uses TRBV2 with TRBJ1-2, with 7 bases lining up with TRBD1. Per germline, CDR1 SNHLY and CDR2 FYNNEI. The J segment lost 3 bases and the V segment lost 6 bases, leaving 7 bases of the junction unmatched. This CDR3 has 14 amino acids. The CDR3 DNA follows: TGTGCCAGCAGGGTGGGACAGCGATACTATGGCTACACCTTC. Translated, it gives CASRVGQRYYGYTF.

This chain uses TRBV3-1 (or the pseudogene TRBV3-2) with TRBJ2-2, with D hard to call. V lost 4 bases to trimming and J lost 8 bases, with 11 bases between them. Germline V lookup: CDR1 LGHDT, CDR2 YNNKEL (reference sequence). This CDR3 has 13 amino acids. The CDR3 loop reads CASSRVESGELFF. CDR3 bases: TGTGCCAGCAGCCGGGTGGAGAGTGGGGAGCTGTTTTTT.